This is a list of T cell receptor beta chains from one sample in a study of T cell responses to AZD1222 COVID-19 vaccine. Here immunoSEQ multiplex PCR was the method, and the copy in TCRdb shows in-frame clones only, minus some. In the table there are 100,000 to 120,000 clones, around 81% of which are singletons. The source was peripheral blood, collected on day 0 of AZD1222 vaccination. Every receptor here comes from an adult in good health. Both conserved end residues are part of each CDR3. D genes are given only for firm matches. Clone size appears in some rows only: once, few, many, or a class for an expanded clone.

D gene: TRBD1
V gene: TRBV10-3
clone size: -
J gene: TRBJ1-2
CDR3 protein: CAISVQGAYGYTF
CDR3 DNA: TGTGCCATCAGTGTGCAGGGGGCGTACGGCTACACCTTC

D gene: -
V gene: TRBV5-1
clone size: once
J gene: TRBJ2-5
CDR3 protein: CASSFPYGTTQETQYF
CDR3 DNA: TGCGCCAGCAGCTTTCCCTACGGGACGACCCAAGAGACCCAGTACTTC

D gene: -
V gene: TRBV5-1
clone size: -
J gene: TRBJ2-5
CDR3 protein: CASSLKMGYQETQYF
CDR3 DNA: TGCGCCAGCAGCTTGAAAATGGGGTACCAAGAGACCCAGTACTTC

D gene: -
V gene: TRBV9
clone size: -
J gene: TRBJ1-2
CDR3 protein: CASSFGDDSYYGYTF
CDR3 DNA: TGTGCCAGCAGCTTCGGCGACGACAGCTACTATGGCTACACCTTC

D gene: -
V gene: TRBV29-1
clone size: -
J gene: TRBJ1-1
CDR3 protein: CSARAYTEAFF
CDR3 DNA: TGCAGCGCCAGGGCGTACACTGAAGCTTTCTTT

D gene: -
V gene: TRBV7-2
clone size: -
J gene: TRBJ1-2
CDR3 protein: CASSFGGVSGYTF
CDR3 DNA: TGTGCCAGCAGCTTCGGCGGGGTGAGTGGCTACACCTTC

D gene: -
V gene: TRBV9
clone size: -
J gene: TRBJ1-5
CDR3 protein: CASSVGSNQPQHF
CDR3 DNA: TGTGCCAGCAGCGTAGGTAGCAATCAGCCCCAGCATTTT

D gene: -
V gene: TRBV18
clone size: -
J gene: TRBJ2-3
CDR3 protein: CASSPNRVQQYF
CDR3 DNA: TGTGCCAGCTCACCCAACAGAGTACAGCAGTATTTT

D gene: -
V gene: TRBV20-1
clone size: -
J gene: TRBJ2-1
CDR3 protein: CSATQYNEQFF
CDR3 DNA: TGCAGTGCCACACAGTACAATGAGCAGTTCTTC

D gene: -
V gene: TRBV7-9
clone size: -
J gene: TRBJ1-1
CDR3 protein: CASSLDRVWNTEAFF
CDR3 DNA: TGTGCCAGCAGCTTAGATAGGGTCTGGAACACTGAAGCTTTCTTT

D gene: -
V gene: TRBV28
clone size: once
J gene: TRBJ1-1
CDR3 protein: CASSPYPTEAFF
CDR3 DNA: TGTGCCAGCAGCCCCTACCCCACTGAAGCTTTCTTT

D gene: -
V gene: TRBV30
clone size: -
J gene: TRBJ1-3
CDR3 protein: CAWSVGGNTIYF
CDR3 DNA: TGTGCCTGGAGTGTCGGGGGAAACACCATATATTTT

D gene: TRBD2
V gene: TRBV7-2
clone size: -
J gene: TRBJ2-7
CDR3 protein: CASRPGLAGVQNEQYF
CDR3 DNA: TGTGCCAGCAGACCTGGACTAGCGGGAGTTCAAAACGAGCAGTACTTC

D gene: -
V gene: TRBV18
clone size: -
J gene: TRBJ1-5
CDR3 protein: CASSPRADINQPQHF
CDR3 DNA: TGTGCCAGCTCACCAAGAGCGGACATCAATCAGCCCCAGCATTTT

D gene: TRBD2
V gene: TRBV6-5
clone size: -
J gene: TRBJ2-7
CDR3 protein: CAGLAGAGEQYF
CDR3 DNA: TGTGCTGGACTAGCGGGAGCCGGCGAGCAGTACTTC

D gene: TRBD1
V gene: TRBV9
clone size: -
J gene: TRBJ1-6
CDR3 protein: CASSGVDRGANSPLHF
CDR3 DNA: TGTGCCAGCAGCGGCGTGGACAGGGGGGCGAATTCACCCCTCCACTTT

D gene: -
V gene: TRBV9
clone size: few
J gene: TRBJ2-1
CDR3 protein: CASSVGREPSYNEQFF
CDR3 DNA: TGTGCCAGCAGCGTAGGCCGGGAGCCCTCCTACAATGAGCAGTTCTTC

D gene: -
V gene: TRBV29-1
clone size: once
J gene: TRBJ1-1
CDR3 protein: CSVSLRNTEAFF
CDR3 DNA: TGCAGCGTTTCTCTCCGGAACACTGAAGCTTTCTTT

D gene: -
V gene: TRBV12-5
clone size: -
J gene: TRBJ2-5
CDR3 protein: CASGLSGETQYF
CDR3 DNA: TGTGCTAGTGGTTTGAGCGGAGAGACCCAGTACTTC

D gene: -
V gene: TRBV5-1
clone size: -
J gene: TRBJ1-1
CDR3 protein: CASAAGGVNTEAFF
CDR3 DNA: TGCGCCAGCGCCGCGGGCGGAGTGAACACTGAAGCTTTCTTT

D gene: -
V gene: TRBV11-2
clone size: few
J gene: TRBJ1-3
CDR3 protein: CASSLEKNTIYF
CDR3 DNA: TGTGCCAGCAGCTTAGAGAAAAACACCATATATTTT

D gene: -
V gene: TRBV7-2
clone size: -
J gene: TRBJ1-5
CDR3 protein: CASSLVRGSGNQPQHF
CDR3 DNA: TGTGCCAGCAGCTTAGTTAGGGGGTCGGGCAATCAGCCCCAGCATTTT

D gene: -
V gene: TRBV7-2
clone size: -
J gene: TRBJ1-2
CDR3 protein: CASSLSRDYGYTF
CDR3 DNA: TGTGCCAGCAGCTTATCGCGGGACTATGGCTACACCTTC

D gene: -
V gene: TRBV25-1
clone size: -
J gene: TRBJ2-3
CDR3 protein: CARSDMNASTDTQYF
CDR3 DNA: TGTGCCAGAAGTGATATGAACGCTAGCACAGATACGCAGTATTTT

D gene: TRBD1
V gene: TRBV6-5
clone size: -
J gene: TRBJ2-7
CDR3 protein: CASSYLRGQGTEQYF
CDR3 DNA: TGTGCCAGCAGTTACCTTCGAGGACAGGGGACCGAGCAGTACTTC

D gene: -
V gene: TRBV5-1
clone size: -
J gene: TRBJ2-7
CDR3 protein: CASRLSEVYEQYF
CDR3 DNA: TGCGCCAGCAGGCTCTCTGAGGTCTACGAGCAGTACTTC